Shown below are 32 T cell receptor beta chains from a single sample sequenced in a study of cytomegalovirus exposure and HLA in healthy donors. 13 Jbeta primers and 60 Vbeta primers were used for the PCR. Sequenced by immunoSEQ multiplex PCR; TCRdb stores in-frame clones only, minus some. There are 150,000 to 200,000 clones in the sample; 60% to 80% occur only once, and approximately 15% lies in the top ten. Sample: PBMCs. These receptors originate from a woman in her thirties or forties in good health and CMV-seronegative.

The rearrangement joins TRBV10-2 to TRBJ2-3, with a tentative D call TRBD2 (7 bases). This CDR3 has 15 amino acids. Germline V gives CDR1 WSHSY, CDR2 SAAADI. The V and J ends lost 8 bases and 2 bases respectively, with 17 bases between them. CDR3 in amino acids: CASRRGGFDTDTQYF. In nucleotides, the CDR3 is TGCGCCAGCCGTAGGGGGGGATTCGACACAGATACGCAGTATTTT.

This clone was seen a handful of times. The chain employs TRBV6-1 and TRBJ1-6, with no clear D. Germline CDR1 reads MNHNS; CDR2 reads SASEGT. V gave up 7 bases and J gave up 12 bases, with 19 bases separating them. The CDR3 covers 14 residues. CDR3 in amino acids: CASTSGAKIRPLHF. CDR3 nucleotide sequence: TGTGCCAGCACCAGTGGTGCCAAAATTCGACCCCTCCACTTT.

This chain connects TRBV7-2 to TRBJ2-3; no firm D call. Germline loops: CDR1 SGHTA, CDR2 FQGNSA. The CDR3 is 15 residues long. Trimming shortened V by 1 base and J by 0 bases, and 8 bases separated the two germline ends. The CDR3 loop reads CASSLGVTSTDTQYF. CDR3 bases: TGTGCCAGCAGCTTAGGGGTGACTAGCACAGATACGCAGTATTTT.

The chain combines TRBV6-5 with TRBJ2-7, with 7 bases lining up with TRBD2. This CDR3 contains 15 residues. Germline-derived CDR1 and CDR2 are MNHEY and SVGAGI. Trimming at V came to 5 bases and at J to 4 bases, leaving 11 bases not matched to a gene. DNA for the CDR3: TGTGCCAGCAGTCCAGCTGGGCGGGGGAGATACGAGCAGTACTTC. Encoded protein: CASSPAGRGRYEQYF.

The rearrangement joins TRBV15 to TRBJ2-1, with 8 positions matching TRBD1. The ends lost 2 bases at V and 4 bases at J; junction bases unmatched: 4. Germline-derived CDR1 and CDR2 are LNHNV and YYDKDF (reference sequence). This CDR3 is 15 amino acids long. The CDR3 coding sequence is TGTGCCACCAGCAGAATGACAGGGGAGTACAATGAGCAGTTCTTC. It codes for CATSRMTGEYNEQFF.

V and J are TRBV13 and TRBJ2-1; no firm D call. Germline CDR1 PRHDT, CDR2 FYEKMQ (reference sequence). V lost 0 bases to trimming and J lost 5 bases, with 8 bases between them. The CDR3 consists of 14 residues. The CDR3 DNA reads as TGTGCCAGCAGCTTAGGGGGCCCCGACAATGAGCAGTTCTTC. Protein: CASSLGGPDNEQFF.

J is TRBJ1-2 and V is TRBV5-4, with 7 bases that match TRBD1. V dropped 0 bases and J dropped 4; count of bases not matched to a gene: 3. The CDR3 has 14 amino acids. CDR1 is SGHNT and CDR2 is YYREEE in the germline V gene (reference sequence). The CDR3: CASSLVGDSYGYTF. As DNA, the CDR3 is TGTGCCAGCAGCTTGGTTGGGGACAGCTATGGCTACACCTTC.

The rearrangement links TRBV18 to TRBJ2-1; 9 bases line up with TRBD2. The CDR3 runs 19 residues. The germline gives CDR1 KGHSH, CDR2 LQKENI. Trimming cost V 1 base and J 1 base; bases outside gene matches: 11. CDR3 amino acids: CASSPLASGIPGSYNEQFF. CDR3 nucleotides: TGTGCCAGCTCACCACTTGCTAGCGGGATACCAGGATCCTACAATGAGCAGTTCTTC.

The J gene is TRBJ2-3, the V gene TRBV2, with D unresolved. V was shortened by 5 bases and J by 1 base, with 10 bases between the two germline ends. The CDR3 is 14 amino acids. CDR1 is SNHLY and CDR2 is FYNNEI in the germline V gene. The CDR3 region has the DNA TGTGCCAGCAGTACTGAGTTCGGCACAGATACGCAGTATTTT. It specifies CASSTEFGTDTQYF. Supplemented by reference TRBV2 and TRBJ2-3, the full variable domain reads EPEVTQTPSHQVTQMGQEVILRCVPISNHLYFYWYRQILGQKVEFLVSFYNNEISEKSEIFDDQFSVERPDGSNFTLKIRSTKLEDSAMYFCASSTEFGTDTQYFGPGTRLTVL.

V gene TRBV5-1 combines with J gene TRBJ2-7; D may be TRBD1 (5 bases). This CDR3 comprises 15 residues. Germline V gene data show CDR1 as SGHRS and CDR2 as YFSETQ. The V gene lost 3 bases and the J gene lost 2 bases, with 15 bases spanning the gap. Here the CDR3 reads CASSWWAGPAYEQYF. CDR3 sequence (DNA): TGCGCCAGCAGCTGGTGGGCAGGGCCTGCCTACGAGCAGTACTTC.

The rearrangement links TRBV28 to TRBJ1-4, with 9 bases that match TRBD1. The junction had 10 bases not matched to a gene; V was cut back by 6 bases and J by 5 bases. Germline V gene lookup returns CDR1 MDHEN and CDR2 SYDVKM. This CDR3 comprises 16 residues. CDR3 DNA sequence: TGTGCCAGCAGCACCCCGGGACAGGGACAAAATGAAAAACTGTTTTTT. This translates into CASSTPGQGQNEKLFF.

This chain connects TRBV11-2 to TRBJ2-2; 10 positions agree with TRBD2. V lost 2 bases and J lost 7; bases outside the gene matches: 4. The germline CDR1 and CDR2 sequences are SGHAT and FQNNGV. This CDR3 comprises 15 residues. The DNA for the CDR3 is TGTGCCAGCAGCTTAAGTCTAGCGGGAGTCGGGGAGCTGTTTTTT. Its protein product is CASSLSLAGVGELFF.

A word on this clone: A junction end diverges from the germline sequence, so it may reflect a read error. The chain employs TRBV7-9 and TRBJ1-1; 7 nucleotides agree with TRBD1. CDR1 and CDR2 from the germline V gene are SEHNR and FQNEAQ (reference sequence). The CDR3 extends over 14 amino acids. CDR3 DNA sequence: TGTTCCAGCAGCGTAACAGGGGATAGCACTGAAGCTTTCTTT. As protein: CSSSVTGDSTEAFF.

The chain joins TRBV4-1 to TRBJ2-3, with TRBD1 as a possible D gene (6 bases). The CDR3 totals 14 residues. V dropped 1 base and J dropped 4 bases, with 9 bases sitting between them. The germline V gene has CDR1 MGHRA and CDR2 YSYEKL. The CDR3 spells CASSQAEGADTQYF. DNA for the CDR3: TGCGCCAGCAGCCAAGCTGAGGGGGCAGATACGCAGTATTTT.

This clone was counted between two and nine times. The chain is built from TRBV6-6 and TRBJ2-5, with 7 bases matching TRBD2. The CDR3 extends over 14 amino acids. Germline V gene data show CDR1 as MNHNY and CDR2 as SVGAGI (reference sequence). J lost 4 bases, V lost 6 bases, and 8 bases had no gene match. CDR3 DNA: TGTGCCAGCAGCCCCTGGGGGGGAGGAGAGACCCAGTACTTC. The encoded protein is CASSPWGGGETQYF.

The chain joins TRBV5-1 to TRBJ2-1; 7 nucleotides line up with TRBD1. This CDR3 is 16 amino acids long. V shed 0 bases, J shed 4 bases, and the junction held 7 bases outside the gene matches. Germline V gene sequence: CDR1 SGHRS, CDR2 YFSETQ. The CDR3 region is CASSLAGDRTYNEQFF. The CDR3 DNA sequence: TGCGCCAGCAGCTTGGCTGGGGACAGAACGTACAATGAGCAGTTCTTC.

Here the CDR3 DNA reads TGTGCCAGCAGGTTACAGGGGTACGGCACCGGGGAGCTGTTTTTT. Protein sequence: CASRLQGYGTGELFF. V and J are TRBV2 and TRBJ2-2, with 7 positions matching TRBD1. Trimming removed 6 bases from V and 4 bases from J; junction bases left unmatched: 8. Germline CDR1 SNHLY, CDR2 FYNNEI. This CDR3 is 15 amino acids long.

The chain is built from TRBV28 and TRBJ2-5, with D tentatively TRBD1 (6 bases). V lost 10 bases, J lost 2 bases, and 17 bases lay in between. The CDR3 runs 14 residues. Germline CDR1 reads MDHEN; CDR2 reads SYDVKM. CDR3 sequence reads: CATEEQGNQETQYF. CDR3 nucleotides: TGTGCCACGGAAGAACAGGGCAATCAAGAGACCCAGTACTTC. Supplemented by reference TRBV28 and TRBJ2-5, the full variable domain reads DVKVTQSSRYLVKRTGEKVFLECVQDMDHENMFWYRQDPGLGLRLIYFSYDVKMKEKGDIPEGYSVSREKKERFSLILESASTNQTSMYLCATEEQGNQETQYFGPGTRLLVL.

The V and J genes are TRBV7-2 and TRBJ1-6, with 9 nucleotides matching TRBD1. The germline V gene has CDR1 SGHTA and CDR2 FQGNSA. CDR3 length: 16 amino acids. The J segment lost 6 bases and the V segment lost 5 bases, leaving 8 bases of the junction unmatched. CDR3 in DNA: TGTGCCAGCAGCCAGACAGGGGGTACGGGTAATTCACCCCTCCACTTT. Translation gives CASSQTGGTGNSPLHF. Drawing the rest from reference TRBV7-2 and TRBJ1-6, the complete variable domain is GAGVSQSPSNKVTEKGKDVELRCDPISGHTALYWYRQSLGQGLEFLIYFQGNSAPDKSGLPSDRFSAERTGGSVSTLTIQRTQQEDSAVYLCASSQTGGTGNSPLHFGNGTRLTVT.

The rearrangement joins TRBV7-9 to TRBJ2-5; 7 bases are shared with TRBD2. Trimming at V came to 1 base and at J to 3 bases, leaving 2 bases not matched to a gene. CDR1 and CDR2 (germline): SEHNR, FQNEAQ (reference sequence). The CDR3 runs to 14 residues. CDR3 sequence reads: CASSLGAGEETQYF. The CDR3 coding sequence is TGTGCCAGCAGCTTAGGGGCGGGGGAAGAGACCCAGTACTTC.

In this sample, this clone turned up once. The genes are TRBV6-7 and TRBJ2-2; 11 bases align to TRBD1. TRBV6-7 is an open reading frame, and its role is uncertain. This CDR3 is 17 amino acids long. V trimming: 5 bases; J trimming: 7 bases; junction bases outside the gene matches: 12. CDR3 DNA sequence: TGTGCCAGCAGTACACAAATGGACAGGGGGCGATACGGGGAGCTGTTTTTT. It yields the protein CASSTQMDRGRYGELFF.

This chain connects TRBV28 to TRBJ1-2; 7 nucleotides line up with TRBD1. With V trimmed by 6 bases and J by 7 bases, 8 bases remained unmatched. The germline CDR1 and CDR2 sequences are MDHEN and SYDVKM. The length of the CDR3 is 13 residues. The CDR3 sequence is CASSYGQVGGYTF. The CDR3 DNA reads as TGTGCCAGCAGCTATGGACAGGTCGGTGGCTACACCTTC.

As to this clone: One end of the junction varies from germline; a read error may be responsible. The CDR3 here is CTSSLRRANTEAFF. CDR3 in DNA: TGTACCAGCAGTTTACGTCGAGCGAACACTGAAGCTTTCTTT. The chain carries TRBV27 and TRBJ1-1, with D unclear. Germline V gene data show CDR1 as MNHEY and CDR2 as SMNVEV (reference sequence). CDR3 length: 14 amino acids.

V is TRBV6-1 and J is TRBJ1-1; 12 bases match TRBD1. J was trimmed by 1 base and V by 3 bases; bases with no gene match: 6. The V gene's germline CDR1 is MNHNS and CDR2 SASEGT. CDR3 length: 17 residues. The CDR3 loop is CASSDWDRGLENTEAFF. The CDR3 bases are TGTGCCAGCAGTGATTGGGACAGGGGGCTGGAGAACACTGAAGCTTTCTTT.

The V gene is TRBV15, the J gene TRBJ2-3, with 7 bases aligning to TRBD2. V trimming: 4 bases; J trimming: 7 bases; junction bases outside the gene matches: 14. Germline V gene sequence: CDR1 LNHNV, CDR2 YYDKDF (reference sequence). There are 16 residues in the CDR3. The CDR3 sequence: CATSNPRGGSVNTQYF. CDR3 DNA sequence: TGTGCCACCAGCAACCCAAGGGGAGGGAGTGTAAATACGCAGTATTTT.

V and J are TRBV10-1 and TRBJ1-1, with D perhaps TRBD1 (6 bases). CDR1 is WNHNN, CDR2 SYGVQD, per germline (reference sequence). The CDR3 is made up of 17 amino acids. V lost 2 bases and J lost 0, with 16 bases in between. CDR3 nucleotides: TGCGCCAGCAGTGAGCCTCCAGGGGAAGATATGAACACTGAAGCTTTCTTT. Translated, it gives CASSEPPGEDMNTEAFF.

The V gene is TRBV30, the J gene TRBJ2-2; weak D call: TRBD2 (5 bases). Germline V gene sequence: CDR1 GTSNPN, CDR2 SVGIG (reference sequence). Deletions cut 2 bases from V and 3 bases from J, with 13 bases between. The CDR3 is made up of 15 amino acids. CDR3 region: CAWSPYGLHTGELFF. In nucleotides, the CDR3 is TGTGCCTGGAGTCCGTACGGACTGCACACCGGGGAGCTGTTTTTT.

The chain has TRBV7-2 and TRBJ2-4; tentatively, D is TRBD2 (6 bases). The CDR3 covers 16 residues. Between the trimmed V and J ends, which lost 5 bases and 6 bases, there was a span of 20 bases. Germline CDR1 and CDR2: SGHTA and FQGNSA. CDR3 sequence (DNA): TGTGCCAGCAGCGCGACTAGTACAGACGCGGGAAACATTCAGTACTTC. Its translation is CASSATSTDAGNIQYF.

This chain links TRBV6-6 with TRBJ1-2; 9 bases fit TRBD1. Per the germline V gene, CDR1 is MNHNY and CDR2 is SVGAGI (reference sequence). This CDR3 has 14 amino acids. V shed 5 bases, J shed 5 bases, and the junction held 6 bases outside the gene matches. This CDR3 reads CASSATDRGYGYTF. Here the CDR3 DNA reads TGTGCCAGCAGTGCGACCGACAGGGGGTATGGCTACACCTTC.

To note about this clone: One end of the junction is discordant with germline, which a read error may explain. Other DNA variants within this sample encode the same CDR3. V gene TRBV5-4 combines with J gene TRBJ2-5, with D possibly being TRBD1 (5 bases). The length of the CDR3 is 15 residues. From germline, CDR1 is SGHNT and CDR2 YYREEE (reference sequence). This CDR3 is CASSSNQGAQGTQYF. In DNA, the CDR3 is TGTGCCAGCAGCTCTAACCAAGGGGCCCAAGGGACCCAGTACTTC. Full variable domain (remainder filled in from reference TRBV5-4 and TRBJ2-5): ETGVTQSPTHLIKTRGQQVTLRCSSQSGHNTVSWYQQALGQGPQFIFQYYREEENGRGNFPPRFSGLQFPNYSSELNVNALELDDSALYLCASSSNQGAQGTQYFGPGTRLLVL.

This chain uses TRBV6-4 with TRBJ2-3; the match to TRBD2 covers 11 bases. V dropped 5 bases and J dropped 3; count of bases not matched to a gene: 7. The CDR3 is 16 residues long. Germline CDR1 MRHNA, CDR2 SNTAGT. The CDR3 spells CASSSVAGGRTDTQYF. The CDR3 nucleotides are TGTGCCAGCAGTTCCGTAGCGGGAGGGAGGACAGATACGCAGTATTTT.

J is TRBJ1-2 and V is TRBV7-9, with a tentative D call TRBD1 (5 bases). The V gene lost 7 bases and the J gene lost 3 bases, with 18 bases spanning the gap. The germline V gene has CDR1 SEHNR and CDR2 FQNEAQ (reference sequence). This CDR3 has 15 residues. In DNA form, the CDR3 reads TGTGCCAGCACACACATGCCCGGGGGGGACTATGGCTACACCTTC. This encodes CASTHMPGGDYGYTF.